This record looks at one T cell receptor (beta chain) sequence and its context. What it binds is not known. The data were obtained in a study of T cell responses to AZD1222 COVID-19 vaccine. General study points: Just a handful of AZD1222 recipients were seropositive at baseline. Most donors were white British, females outnumbered males, and clonal diversity was possibly underestimated. Samples come after the peak T cell response, not at day 14. Receipt of two AZD1222 doses was followed by a rise in Spike-specific TCR breadth and depth.

The germline CDR1 and CDR2 sequences are KGHDR and SFDVKD. The V and J ends lost 5 bases and 7 bases, in that order; junction bases with no gene match: 6. This CDR3 comprises 15 residues. Profiling relied on immunoSEQ multiplex PCR, and the TCRdb table lists in-frame clones only, not all of them. Counted here are about 120,000 clones, approximately 87% occurring once; the ten biggest clones make up about 3.7%. The sequencing here drew on peripheral blood, taken on day 0 of AZD1222 vaccination. This clonotype originated in an adult in good health. The chain has TRBV24-1 and TRBJ2-3; 12 bases line up with TRBD2. The CDR3 nucleotides are TGTGCCACCAGTGCCGGACTAGCGGGGATTTATACGCAGTATTTT. This translates into CATSAGLAGIYTQYF.